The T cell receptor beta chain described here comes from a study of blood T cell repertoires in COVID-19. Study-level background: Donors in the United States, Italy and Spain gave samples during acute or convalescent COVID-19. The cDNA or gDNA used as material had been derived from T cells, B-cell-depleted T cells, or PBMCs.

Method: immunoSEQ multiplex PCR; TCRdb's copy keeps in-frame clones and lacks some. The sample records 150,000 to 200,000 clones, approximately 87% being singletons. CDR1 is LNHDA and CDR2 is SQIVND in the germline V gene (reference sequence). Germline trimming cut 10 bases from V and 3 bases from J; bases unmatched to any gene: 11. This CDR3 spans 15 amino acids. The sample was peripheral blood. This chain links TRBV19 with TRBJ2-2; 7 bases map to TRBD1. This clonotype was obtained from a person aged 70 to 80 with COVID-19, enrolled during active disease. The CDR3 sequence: CATNKGGADTGELFF. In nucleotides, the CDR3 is TGTGCCACGAACAAAGGGGGCGCTGACACCGGGGAGCTGTTTTTT.